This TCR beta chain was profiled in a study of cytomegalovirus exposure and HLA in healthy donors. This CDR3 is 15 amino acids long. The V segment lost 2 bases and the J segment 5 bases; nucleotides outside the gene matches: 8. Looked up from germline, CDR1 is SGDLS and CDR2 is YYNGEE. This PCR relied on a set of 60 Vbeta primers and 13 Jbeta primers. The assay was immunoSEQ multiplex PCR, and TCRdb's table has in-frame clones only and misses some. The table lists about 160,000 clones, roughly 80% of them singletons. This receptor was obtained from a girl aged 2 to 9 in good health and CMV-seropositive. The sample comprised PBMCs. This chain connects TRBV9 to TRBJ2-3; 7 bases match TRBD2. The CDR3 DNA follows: TGTGCCAGCAGCGTCCGGCGGGAGTCAATAGATACGCAGTATTTT. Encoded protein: CASSVRRESIDTQYF.